Following are 28 T cell receptor beta chains from one sample sequenced in a study of blood T cell repertoires in COVID-19. Sequenced by immunoSEQ multiplex PCR; TCRdb stores in-frame clones only, minus some. The table has about 330,000 clones, about 87% seen once. Sequencing input: peripheral blood. These receptors were collected from a man aged 30-40 years with COVID-19, enrolled during active disease.

The V call is TRBV5-1, the J call TRBJ2-7; 9 positions agree with TRBD1. V was pared by 4 bases and J by 5 bases, with 4 bases of the junction left unmatched. The V gene's germline CDR1 is SGHRS and CDR2 YFSETQ. CDR3 length equals 13 residues. The CDR3: CASSPGTGNEQYF. In DNA, the CDR3 is TGCGCCAGCAGCCCAGGGACAGGGAACGAGCAGTACTTC.

This chain joins TRBV29-1 and TRBJ1-4, with 9 nucleotides matching TRBD1. Germline V CDR1 and CDR2: SQVTM, ANQGSEA. The ends lost 6 bases at V and 2 bases at J; junction bases unmatched: 4. The CDR3 spans 14 residues. The CDR3 DNA sequence: TGCAGCGTAACGGACAGGGGTACTAATGAAAAACTGTTTTTT. Residues: CSVTDRGTNEKLFF.

The V and J genes are TRBV2 and TRBJ1-1; 9 bases align to TRBD1. V shed 7 bases and J 0 bases; nucleotides not matched to a gene: 3. The CDR3 totals 14 residues. The germline V gene encodes CDR1 SNHLY and CDR2 FYNNEI. The CDR3 DNA sequence: TGTGCCAGCAATGGACAGGGGATGAACACTGAAGCTTTCTTT. It yields the protein CASNGQGMNTEAFF.

In its sample, this clone was seen once. V and J are TRBV5-1 and TRBJ1-2, with a weak D call TRBD1 (5 bases). Trimming took off 4 bases at V and 3 bases at J, with 19 bases between the two ends. Germline CDR1 SGHRS, CDR2 YFSETQ. This CDR3 is built from 16 residues. CDR3 nucleotide sequence: TGCGCCAGCAGCCTGGTCCCAGACGACAGTTACTATGGCTACACCTTC. Encoded protein: CASSLVPDDSYYGYTF. Drawing the rest from reference TRBV5-1 and TRBJ1-2, the complete variable domain is KAGVTQTPRYLIKTRGQQVTLSCSPISGHRSVSWYQQTPGQGLQFLFEYFSETQRNKGNFPGRFSGRQFSNSRSEMNVSTLELGDSALYLCASSLVPDDSYYGYTFGSGTRLTVV.

The chain couples TRBV6-5 to TRBJ1-6; D remains ambiguous. V lost 5 bases and J lost 7, with 12 bases in between. This CDR3 contains 14 residues. Germline lookup yields CDR1 MNHEY and CDR2 SVGAGI. CDR3 amino acids: CASSPAGRNSPLHF. In DNA, the CDR3 is TGTGCCAGCAGTCCGGCAGGCCGGAATTCACCCCTCCACTTT.

This clone has more than one count but fewer than ten. This chain connects TRBV7-2 to TRBJ1-2; 8 nucleotides line up with TRBD1. Looked up from germline, CDR1 is SGHTA and CDR2 is FQGNSA. The V gene end was trimmed by 5 bases and the J gene end by 8 bases; junction bases not matched to a gene: 10. The CDR3 totals 14 residues. The CDR3 loop reads CASSLEVDRGGYTF. CDR3 bases: TGTGCCAGCAGCCTAGAGGTCGACAGGGGAGGCTACACCTTC.

This clone was detected only once. The chain recombines TRBV28 with TRBJ2-7; 10 bases line up with TRBD2. Germline-derived CDR1 and CDR2 are MDHEN and SYDVKM. The CDR3 is made up of 15 amino acids. The junction had 6 bases not matched to a gene; V was cut back by 3 bases and J by 4 bases. This CDR3 reads CASSFSLAGRYEQYF. The CDR3 region has the DNA TGTGCCAGCAGTTTTTCACTAGCGGGAAGATACGAGCAGTACTTC.

This chain's CDR3 is CASSLWLAIYNSPLHF. The CDR3 nucleotides are TGTGCCAGCAGCTTATGGTTAGCTATCTATAATTCACCCCTCCACTTT. The V call is TRBV7-2, the J call TRBJ1-6; no firm D call. The CDR3 extends over 16 amino acids. V was shortened by 2 bases and J by 3 bases, with 11 bases between the two germline ends. CDR1 and CDR2 (germline): SGHTA, FQGNSA. Combining the CDR3 with reference TRBV7-2 and TRBJ1-6 gives the whole variable domain GAGVSQSPSNKVTEKGKDVELRCDPISGHTALYWYRQSLGQGLEFLIYFQGNSAPDKSGLPSDRFSAERTGGSVSTLTIQRTQQEDSAVYLCASSLWLAIYNSPLHFGNGTRLTVT.

Only one count was recorded for this clone. The gene calls are TRBV7-9 and TRBJ2-3; 7 bases align to TRBD1. The trim removed 6 bases at V and 2 bases at J, leaving 5 bases unmatched. The CDR3 is 14 amino acids. CDR1 and CDR2 from the germline V gene are SEHNR and FQNEAQ (reference sequence). The CDR3 DNA reads TGTGCCAGCAGAGAGGGACAGACCACAGATACGCAGTATTTT. Translation: CASREGQTTDTQYF.

This chain uses TRBV2 with TRBJ1-2; no firm D call. V was cut by 6 bases and J by 5 bases, with 13 bases left in between. The germline gives CDR1 SNHLY, CDR2 FYNNEI. The CDR3 consists of 13 residues. The CDR3 DNA is TGTGCCAGCAGGTTCGGTGGTTTTTATGGCTACACCTTC. Protein: CASRFGGFYGYTF.

The chain uses TRBV5-4 and TRBJ2-1; 9 nucleotides agree with TRBD1. The CDR3 runs to 14 residues. Germline trimming cut 3 bases from V and 7 bases from J; bases unmatched to any gene: 5. Looked up from germline, CDR1 is SGHNT and CDR2 is YYREEE (reference sequence). CDR3 protein: CASSSGTGSNEQFF. The CDR3 DNA sequence: TGTGCCAGCAGCTCCGGGACAGGGAGTAATGAGCAGTTCTTC.

This chain connects TRBV29-1 to TRBJ2-4; unclear D gene. The germline gives CDR1 SQVTM, CDR2 ANQGSEA. The CDR3 covers 13 residues. V was pared by 2 bases and J by 5 bases, with 10 bases between. The CDR3, as DNA: TGCAGCGTTGAATCAGCGCCTGAAAACATTCAGTACTTC. It specifies CSVESAPENIQYF.

V usage is TRBV13 and J usage is TRBJ2-5; 7 bases agree with TRBD2. V was pared by 0 bases and J by 0 bases, with 1 base of the junction left unmatched. The CDR3 has 15 amino acids. The V gene's germline CDR1 is PRHDT and CDR2 FYEKMQ (reference sequence). The CDR3 DNA reads as TGTGCCAGCAGCTTAGGCGGGGGGAACCAAGAGACCCAGTACTTC. Amino acid sequence: CASSLGGGNQETQYF.

V is TRBV7-2 and J is TRBJ2-3; 11 nucleotides align to TRBD2. The J segment lost 10 bases and the V segment lost 1 base, leaving 7 bases of the junction unmatched. The CDR3 sequence is 15 residues long. The germline V gene has CDR1 SGHTA and CDR2 FQGNSA. The CDR3 DNA reads TGTGCCAGCAGCTTAGGGGTAGCGGGGGGGACGGCGCAGTATTTT. Protein: CASSLGVAGGTAQYF.

The chain combines TRBV27 with TRBJ2-7; D is perhaps TRBD1 (6 bases). The germline V gene has CDR1 MNHEY and CDR2 SMNVEV (reference sequence). CDR3 length: 18 residues. V dropped 3 bases and J dropped 5 bases, with 26 bases sitting between them. As DNA, the CDR3 is TGTGCCAGCAGTTTCCGGCTTACCAACCAGGGGTTGGTCAACGAGCAGTACTTC. Its translation is CASSFRLTNQGLVNEQYF.

The chain combines TRBV1 with TRBJ2-1; TRBD2 is the table's D call, not checked against the DNA. TRBV1 is classified as a pseudogene. The CDR3 is made up of 17 amino acids. The CDR3, as DNA: TGCACCAGCAGCCAAGATGGCGGGGGGCGATCCTACAATGAGCAGTTCTTC. Its protein is CTSSQDGGGRSYNEQFF.

The V call is TRBV27, the J call TRBJ1-1, with D possibly being TRBD1 (5 bases). V was clipped by 3 bases and J by 1 base, with 15 bases between them. CDR3 length: 16 amino acids. The V gene's germline CDR1 is MNHEY and CDR2 SMNVEV (reference sequence). The DNA of the CDR3 is TGTGCCAGCAGTTTCCAAATCACAGGACCGAACACTGAAGCTTTCTTT. This codes for CASSFQITGPNTEAFF.

The rearrangement uses TRBV11-2 and TRBJ1-1; 11 bases fit TRBD1. The V gene end was trimmed by 4 bases and the J gene end by 4 bases; junction bases not matched to a gene: 11. CDR1 and CDR2 from the germline V gene are SGHAT and FQNNGV. The CDR3 has 17 amino acids. CDR3 in DNA: TGTGCCAGCAGCTCCGCCTTGGGACAGGGGGAGACCACTGAAGCTTTCTTT. Encoded protein: CASSSALGQGETTEAFF.

This sequence joins TRBV7-9 and TRBJ1-1; 9 bases align to TRBD1. V lost 5 bases to trimming and J lost 8 bases; unmatched junction nucleotides: 6. The CDR3 is 13 residues long. The germline CDR1 and CDR2 sequences are SEHNR and FQNEAQ (reference sequence). CDR3 DNA: TGTGCCAGCAGCCCCGGGACAGGGTACGAAGCTTTCTTT. Translation: CASSPGTGYEAFF.

The CDR3 region has the DNA TGTGCTAGTGAGCTTCGGGGGGCCCGTACTACTAATGAAAAACTGTTTTTT. Translated: CASELRGARTTNEKLFF. The chain links TRBV12-5 to TRBJ1-4; TRBD1 is a possible D gene (6 bases). In germline, CDR1 is LGHNT, CDR2 FRNRAP. This CDR3 has 17 residues. The germline V and J ends were trimmed by 7 bases and 2 bases, with 20 bases remaining between them.

This chain links TRBV10-3 with TRBJ2-3; maybe TRBD2 (5 bases). CDR1 and CDR2 from the germline V gene are ENHRY and SYGVKD. The CDR3 contains 13 residues. V dropped 4 bases and J dropped 15 bases, with 20 bases sitting between them. CDR3 sequence (DNA): TGTGCCATCAGTGGTTCCCCTCGGGATACGCCTTATTTT. Encoded protein: CAISGSPRDTPYF.

This CDR3 reads CASSFLVTPGGAPNNEQFF. The CDR3 bases are TGTGCCAGCAGCTTCTTAGTTACGCCGGGAGGTGCTCCTAACAATGAGCAGTTCTTC. The chain carries TRBV6-6 and TRBJ2-1, with TRBD2 matching 7 bases. The CDR3 has 19 amino acids. Germline loops: CDR1 MNHNY, CDR2 SVGAGI (reference sequence). Germline trimming cut 6 bases from V and 5 bases from J; bases unmatched to any gene: 22.

This clone was seen more than once but under ten times. This rearrangement joins TRBV19 to TRBJ2-1, with D possibly TRBD1 on 5 matching bases. The CDR3 sequence is 14 residues long. Germline lookup yields CDR1 LNHDA and CDR2 SQIVND (reference sequence). V lost 7 bases and J lost 5, with 15 bases in between. This chain's CDR3 is CASNPTTVNNEQFF. CDR3 bases: TGTGCCAGTAACCCGACGACAGTGAACAATGAGCAGTTCTTC. The whole variable domain, filled in from reference TRBV19 and TRBJ2-1, reads DGGITQSPKYLFRKEGQNVTLSCEQNLNHDAMYWYRQDPGQGLRLIYYSQIVNDFQKGDIAEGYSVSREKKESFPLTVTSAQKNPTAFYLCASNPTTVNNEQFFGPGTRLTVL.

V is TRBV3-1 (or the pseudogene TRBV3-2) and J is TRBJ2-1, with D tentatively TRBD2 (6 bases). V lost 1 base, J lost 10 bases, and 11 bases lay in between. CDR1 and CDR2 (germline): LGHDT, YNNKEL (reference sequence). The CDR3 loop spans 13 amino acids. The CDR3 DNA reads as TGTGCCAGCAGCCAAGCTAACCGGGGGGAGCAGTTCTTC. Its translation: CASSQANRGEQFF.

V usage is TRBV29-1 and J usage is TRBJ1-3, with a tentative D call TRBD1 (6 bases). The CDR3 has 13 amino acids. Trimming cost V 6 bases and J 4 bases, with 13 bases left between them. From germline, CDR1 is SQVTM and CDR2 ANQGSEA. Here the CDR3 DNA reads TGCAGCGTGCAGGGGCAGGGGGGAAACACCATATATTTT. As protein: CSVQGQGGNTIYF. The full variable domain, rest sourced from reference TRBV29-1 and TRBJ1-3, is SAVISQKPSRDICQRGTSLTIQCQVDSQVTMMFWYRQQPGQSLTLIATANQGSEATYESGFVIDKFPISRPNLTFSTLTVSNMSPEDSSIYLCSVQGQGGNTIYFGEGSWLTVV.

This chain uses TRBV24-1 with TRBJ1-4, with TRBD1 matching 8 bases. CDR1 is KGHDR and CDR2 is SFDVKD in the germline V gene. The CDR3 is 16 residues long. V lost 4 bases, J lost 5 bases, and 8 bases stayed unmatched. The CDR3 nucleotides are TGTGCCACCAGTGACCCGCCGGGACAGGAGAATGAAAAACTGTTTTTT. As protein: CATSDPPGQENEKLFF.

The chain carries TRBV28 and TRBJ1-2, with D possibly being TRBD1 (5 bases). V was shortened by 9 bases and J by 1 base, with 9 bases between the two germline ends. From germline, CDR1 is MDHEN and CDR2 SYDVKM. This CDR3 has 12 residues. CDR3: CASGGDNYGYTF. The CDR3 bases are TGTGCCAGTGGGGGGGATAACTATGGCTACACCTTC.

The count of this clone is one. V and J are TRBV7-9 and TRBJ2-1; 8 bases align to TRBD1. CDR3 size: 13 residues. Germline CDR1 SEHNR, CDR2 FQNEAQ (reference sequence). V was pared by 6 bases and J by 8 bases, with 6 bases of the junction left unmatched. The CDR3 protein is CASRSGQGDEQFF. The CDR3 DNA reads as TGTGCCAGCAGATCCGGACAGGGCGATGAGCAGTTCTTC.